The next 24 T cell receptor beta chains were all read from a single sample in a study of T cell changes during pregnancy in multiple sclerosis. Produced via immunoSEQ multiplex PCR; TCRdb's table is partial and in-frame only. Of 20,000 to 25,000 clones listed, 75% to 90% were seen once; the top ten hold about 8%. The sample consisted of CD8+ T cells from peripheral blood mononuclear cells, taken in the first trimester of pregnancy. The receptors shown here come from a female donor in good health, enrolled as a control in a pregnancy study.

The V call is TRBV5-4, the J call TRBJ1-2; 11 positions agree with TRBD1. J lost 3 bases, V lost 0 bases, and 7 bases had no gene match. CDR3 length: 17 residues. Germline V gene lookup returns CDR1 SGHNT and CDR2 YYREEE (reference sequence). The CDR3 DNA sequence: TGTGCCAGCAGCTTGGAGGGGACAGGGGGAAAATACTATGGCTACACCTTC. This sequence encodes CASSLEGTGGKYYGYTF.

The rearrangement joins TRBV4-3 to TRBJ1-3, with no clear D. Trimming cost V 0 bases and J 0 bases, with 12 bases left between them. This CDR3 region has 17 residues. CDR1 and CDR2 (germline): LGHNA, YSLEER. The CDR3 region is CASSQDTYENSGNTIYF. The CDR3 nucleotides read TGCGCCAGCAGCCAAGATACGTATGAGAACTCTGGAAACACCATATATTTT.

This CDR3 is CASSQDRGFDQPQHF. The CDR3 nucleotides read TGCGCCAGCAGCCAAGATCGGGGGTTCGATCAGCCCCAGCATTTT. This rearrangement joins TRBV4-3 to TRBJ1-5, with D tentatively TRBD1 (5 bases). CDR1 is LGHNA, CDR2 YSLEER, per germline. This CDR3 has 15 residues. The V gene lost 0 bases and the J gene lost 5 bases, with 11 bases spanning the gap.

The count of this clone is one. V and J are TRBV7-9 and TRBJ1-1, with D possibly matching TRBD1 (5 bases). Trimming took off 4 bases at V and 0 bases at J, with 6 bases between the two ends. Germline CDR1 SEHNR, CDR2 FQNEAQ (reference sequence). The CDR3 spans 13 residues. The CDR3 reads CASSSQVNTEAFF. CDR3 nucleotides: TGTGCCAGCAGCTCACAGGTGAACACTGAAGCTTTCTTT.

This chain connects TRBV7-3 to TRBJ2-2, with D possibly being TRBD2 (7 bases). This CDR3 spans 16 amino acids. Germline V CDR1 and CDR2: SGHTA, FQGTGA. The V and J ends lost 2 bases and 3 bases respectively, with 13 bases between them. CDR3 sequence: CASSLGGGADTGELFF. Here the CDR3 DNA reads TGTGCCAGCAGCTTAGGTGGGGGGGCCGACACCGGGGAGCTGTTTTTT.

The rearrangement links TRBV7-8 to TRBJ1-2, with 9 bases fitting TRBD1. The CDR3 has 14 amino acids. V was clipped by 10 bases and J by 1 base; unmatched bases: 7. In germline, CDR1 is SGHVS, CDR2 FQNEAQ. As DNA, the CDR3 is TGTGCCACCGAACAGGGGGCGGGTAACTATGGCTACACCTTC. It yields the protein CATEQGAGNYGYTF. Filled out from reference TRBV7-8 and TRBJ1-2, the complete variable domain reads GAGVSQSPRYKVAKRGQDVALRCDPISGHVSLFWYQQALGQGPEFLTYFQNEAQLDKSGLPSDRFFAERPEGSVSTLKIQRTQQEDSAVYLCATEQGAGNYGYTFGSGTRLTVV.

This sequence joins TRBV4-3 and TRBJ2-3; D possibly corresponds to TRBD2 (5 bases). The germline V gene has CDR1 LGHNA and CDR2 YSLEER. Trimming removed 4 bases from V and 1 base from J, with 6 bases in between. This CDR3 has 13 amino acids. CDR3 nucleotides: TGCGCCAGCAGCCCGAGGGGCACAGATACGCAGTATTTT. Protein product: CASSPRGTDTQYF.

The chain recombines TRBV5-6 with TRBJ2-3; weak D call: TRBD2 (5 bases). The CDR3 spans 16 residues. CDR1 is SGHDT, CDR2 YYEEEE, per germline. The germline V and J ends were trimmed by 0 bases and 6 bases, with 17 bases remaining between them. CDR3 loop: CASSLADRSGIDTQYF. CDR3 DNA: TGTGCCAGCAGCTTGGCTGATCGGAGCGGAATTGATACGCAGTATTTT. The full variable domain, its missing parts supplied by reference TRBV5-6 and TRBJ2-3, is DAGVTQSPTHLIKTRGQQVTLRCSPKSGHDTVSWYQQALGQGPQFIFQYYEEEERQRGNFPDRFSGHQFPNYSSELNVNALLLGDSALYLCASSLADRSGIDTQYFGPGTRLTVL.

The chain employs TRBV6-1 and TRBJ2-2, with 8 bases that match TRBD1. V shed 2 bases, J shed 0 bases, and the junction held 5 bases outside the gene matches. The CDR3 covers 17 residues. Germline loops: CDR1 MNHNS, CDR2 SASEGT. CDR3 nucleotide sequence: TGTGCCAGCAGTGAAAGGACAGGGCTAGCGAACACCGGGGAGCTGTTTTTT. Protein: CASSERTGLANTGELFF.

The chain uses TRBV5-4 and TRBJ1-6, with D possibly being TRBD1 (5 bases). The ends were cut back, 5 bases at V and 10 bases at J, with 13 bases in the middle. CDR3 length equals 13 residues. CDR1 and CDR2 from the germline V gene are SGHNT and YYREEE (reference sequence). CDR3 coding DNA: TGTGCCAGCAGACCAATTTCAGGGTCACCCCTCCACTTT. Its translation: CASRPISGSPLHF.

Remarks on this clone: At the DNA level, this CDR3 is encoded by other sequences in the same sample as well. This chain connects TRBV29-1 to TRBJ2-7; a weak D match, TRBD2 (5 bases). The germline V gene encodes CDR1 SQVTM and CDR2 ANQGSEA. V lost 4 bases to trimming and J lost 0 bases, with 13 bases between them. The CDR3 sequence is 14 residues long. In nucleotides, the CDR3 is TGCAGCGTTGGGGAGCCTAAGAGCTCCTACGAGCAGTACTTC. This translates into CSVGEPKSSYEQYF.

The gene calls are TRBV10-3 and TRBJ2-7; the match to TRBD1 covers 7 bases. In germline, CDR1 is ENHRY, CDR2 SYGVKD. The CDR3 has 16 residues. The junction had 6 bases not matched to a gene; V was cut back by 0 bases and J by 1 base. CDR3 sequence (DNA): TGTGCCATCAGTGAGTCGACAGGGAAGGAATCCTACGAGCAGTACTTC. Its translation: CAISESTGKESYEQYF.

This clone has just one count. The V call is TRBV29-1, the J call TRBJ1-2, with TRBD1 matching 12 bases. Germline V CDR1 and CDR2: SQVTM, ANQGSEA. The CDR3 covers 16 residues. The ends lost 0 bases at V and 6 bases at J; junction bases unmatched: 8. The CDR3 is CSVEEFEGQGANGYTF. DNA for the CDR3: TGCAGCGTTGAAGAATTTGAGGGACAGGGGGCGAATGGCTACACCTTC.

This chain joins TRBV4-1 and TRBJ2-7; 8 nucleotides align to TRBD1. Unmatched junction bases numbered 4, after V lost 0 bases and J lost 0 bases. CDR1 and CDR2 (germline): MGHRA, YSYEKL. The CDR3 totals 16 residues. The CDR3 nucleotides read TGCGCCAGCAGCCAAGAAACAGGGGGTTTCTCCTACGAGCAGTACTTC. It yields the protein CASSQETGGFSYEQYF.

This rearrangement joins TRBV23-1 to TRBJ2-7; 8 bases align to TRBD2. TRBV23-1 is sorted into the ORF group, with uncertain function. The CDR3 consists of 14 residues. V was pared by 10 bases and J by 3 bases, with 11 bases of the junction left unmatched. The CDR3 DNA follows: TGCGCCACCTTCCCCGGGGGGGGGATCTACGAGCAGTACTTC. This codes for CATFPGGGIYEQYF.

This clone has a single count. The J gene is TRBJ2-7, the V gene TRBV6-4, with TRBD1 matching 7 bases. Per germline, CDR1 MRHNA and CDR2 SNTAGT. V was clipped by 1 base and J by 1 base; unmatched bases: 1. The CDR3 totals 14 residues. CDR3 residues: CASSDWDSSYEQYF. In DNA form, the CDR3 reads TGTGCCAGCAGTGACTGGGACAGTTCCTACGAGCAGTACTTC.

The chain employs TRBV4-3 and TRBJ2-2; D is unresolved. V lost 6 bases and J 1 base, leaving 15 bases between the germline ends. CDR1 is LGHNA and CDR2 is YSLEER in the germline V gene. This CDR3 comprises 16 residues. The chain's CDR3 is CASSFKPTENTGELFF. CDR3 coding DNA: TGCGCCAGCAGTTTCAAGCCTACAGAGAACACCGGGGAGCTGTTTTTT.

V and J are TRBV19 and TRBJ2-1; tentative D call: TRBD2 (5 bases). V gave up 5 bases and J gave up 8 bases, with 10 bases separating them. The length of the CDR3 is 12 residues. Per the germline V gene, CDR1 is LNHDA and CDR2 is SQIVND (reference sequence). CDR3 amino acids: CASSPDGDEQFF. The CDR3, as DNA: TGTGCCAGTAGTCCTGACGGGGATGAGCAGTTCTTC.

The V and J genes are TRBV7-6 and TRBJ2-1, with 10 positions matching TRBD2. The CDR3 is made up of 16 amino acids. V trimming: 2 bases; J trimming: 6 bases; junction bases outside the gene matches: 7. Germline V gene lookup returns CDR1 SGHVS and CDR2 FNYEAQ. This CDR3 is CASSLRGSGGPNEQFF. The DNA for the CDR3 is TGTGCCAGCAGCTTACGGGGTAGCGGGGGGCCCAATGAGCAGTTCTTC. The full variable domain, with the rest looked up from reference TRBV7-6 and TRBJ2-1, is GAGVSQSPRYKVTKRGQDVALRCDPISGHVSLYWYRQALGQGPEFLTYFNYEAQQDKSGLPNDRFSAERPEGSISTLTIQRTEQRDSAMYRCASSLRGSGGPNEQFFGPGTRLTVL.

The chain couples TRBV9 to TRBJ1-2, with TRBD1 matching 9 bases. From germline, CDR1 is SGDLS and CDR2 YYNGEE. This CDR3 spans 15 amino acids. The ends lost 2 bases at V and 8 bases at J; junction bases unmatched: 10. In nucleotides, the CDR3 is TGTGCCAGCAGCGTTTCACCGGGACAGGGTTTGGGCTACACCTTC. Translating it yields CASSVSPGQGLGYTF.

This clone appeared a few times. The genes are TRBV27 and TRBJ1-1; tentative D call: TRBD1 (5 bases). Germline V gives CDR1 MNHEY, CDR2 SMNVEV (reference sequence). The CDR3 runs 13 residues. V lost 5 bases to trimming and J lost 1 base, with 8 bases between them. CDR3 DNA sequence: TGTGCCAGCAGTGGTCAGGGGAACACTGAAGCTTTCTTT. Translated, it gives CASSGQGNTEAFF.

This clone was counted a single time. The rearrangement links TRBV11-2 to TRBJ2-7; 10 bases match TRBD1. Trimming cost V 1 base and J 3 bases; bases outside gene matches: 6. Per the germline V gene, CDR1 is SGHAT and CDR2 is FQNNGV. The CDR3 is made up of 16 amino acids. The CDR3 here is CASSLGGQGLLYEQYF. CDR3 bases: TGTGCCAGCAGCTTAGGGGGACAGGGGCTCCTCTACGAGCAGTACTTC.

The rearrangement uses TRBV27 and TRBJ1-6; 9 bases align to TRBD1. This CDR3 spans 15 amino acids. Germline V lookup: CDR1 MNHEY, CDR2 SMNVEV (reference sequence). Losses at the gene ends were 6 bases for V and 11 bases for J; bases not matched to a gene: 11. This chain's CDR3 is CASSNGGQGRTPLHF. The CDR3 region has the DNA TGTGCCAGCAGCAATGGGGGACAGGGTCGGACACCCCTCCACTTT.

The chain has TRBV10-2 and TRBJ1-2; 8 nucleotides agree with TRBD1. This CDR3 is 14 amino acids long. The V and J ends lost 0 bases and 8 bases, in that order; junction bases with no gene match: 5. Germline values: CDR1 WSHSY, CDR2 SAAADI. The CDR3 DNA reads TGCGCCAGCAGTGAGTCGAACAGGGGGAGCGGCTACACCTTC. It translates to CASSESNRGSGYTF.